This paragraph covers one T cell receptor beta chain sequence. The antigen is unknown. The sample belongs to a study of cytomegalovirus exposure and HLA in healthy donors. Deletions cut 4 bases from V and 6 bases from J, with 16 bases between. Germline-derived CDR1 and CDR2 are SGHAT and FQNNGV. The CDR3 runs to 15 residues. Whole-study findings and limits: The study put under 200 TCR beta chains on its list as cytomegalovirus-associated. As a later analysis showed, a missense DCLRE1C variant was linked to trimming of TCR beta V- and J-genes.

Primers: 60 Vbeta forward and 13 Jbeta reverse. TCRdb keeps only in-frame clones here, not all; method: immunoSEQ multiplex PCR. The data hold some 190,000 clones, with about 86% observed a single time. This chain links TRBV11-2 with TRBJ2-1; no clear D. Material for sequencing was PBMCs. This clonotype was sampled from a woman aged 25 to 39 in good health and CMV-seronegative. The CDR3 is CASSYPPPEVNEQFF. The CDR3 nucleotides read TGTGCCAGCAGCTACCCCCCGCCAGAGGTCAATGAGCAGTTCTTC.